Following are 20 T cell receptor beta chains from one sample sequenced in a study of blood T cells in healthy people across ages. A second about 6 to 11 cycle PCR used barcoded and J-beta primers. TCRdb called the 5' RACE reads again in MiXCR, with one record for every CDR3 protein. The sample shows about 810,000 distinct CDR3 sequences, roughly 35% of them seen only once. Sequencing used blood. The source is a man between 18 and 29 years old in good health.

The rearrangement links TRBV7-9 to TRBJ1-1, with no clear D. This CDR3 is 16 amino acids long. Germline CDR1 and CDR2: SEHNR and FQNEAQ (reference sequence). V lost 1 base to trimming and J lost 1 base, with 13 bases between them. The CDR3 loop reads CASSLVLRVGNTEAFF. In nucleotides, the CDR3 is TGTGCCAGCAGCTTAGTTCTACGGGTGGGGAACACTGAAGCTTTCTTT.

This chain joins TRBV6-6 and TRBJ2-3; D is perhaps TRBD2 (6 bases). CDR3 length: 14 amino acids. In germline, CDR1 is MNHNY, CDR2 SVGAGI (reference sequence). Trimming shortened V by 5 bases and J by 2 bases, and 11 bases separated the two germline ends. This CDR3 reads CASSTSTLTDTQYF. The CDR3 nucleotides read TGTGCCAGCAGTACTAGCACACTCACAGATACGCAGTATTTT.

In regard to this clonotype: A much larger clonotype is one base distant, so this may be a read error. V gene TRBV5-1 combines with J gene TRBJ2-1; D not resolved. This CDR3 contains 15 residues. Trimming took 3 bases from V and 6 from J, leaving 16 bases between them. CDR1 and CDR2 (germline): SGHRS, YFSETQ. The CDR3 nucleotides are TGCGCCAGCAGCTGGAACGAAGTCGGCATCAATGAGCAGTTCTTC. Translation: CASSWNEVGINEQFF.

Only a few counts were recorded for this clonotype. The chain is built from TRBV7-8 and TRBJ2-3; 9 bases match TRBD2. The CDR3 is 18 amino acids. Germline V gene sequence: CDR1 SGHVS, CDR2 FQNEAQ. V lost 4 bases, J lost 0 bases, and 11 bases stayed unmatched. Here the CDR3 DNA reads TGTGCCAGCAGCTCATCGTTAAGCGGGGGGAAAAGCACAGATACGCAGTATTTT. This translates into CASSSSLSGGKSTDTQYF.

This clonotype was observed a few times. J is TRBJ2-7 and V is TRBV5-1; TRBD1 matches 7 bases. CDR1 SGHRS and CDR2 YFSETQ come from the germline V gene. The CDR3 contains 15 residues. V shed 2 bases, J shed 2 bases, and the junction held 7 bases outside the gene matches. CDR3 loop: CASSLDGTAAYEQYF. The CDR3 DNA sequence: TGCGCCAGCAGCTTAGACGGGACAGCCGCCTACGAGCAGTACTTC.

The V and J genes are TRBV7-2 and TRBJ1-1; 7 positions agree with TRBD1. CDR1 SGHTA and CDR2 FQGNSA come from the germline V gene. The CDR3 spans 14 residues. Trimming cost V 5 bases and J 6 bases; bases outside gene matches: 9. The CDR3, as DNA: TGTGCCAGCAGCCGTATGGCAGGGGGGGCTGAAGCTTTCTTT. Translated, it gives CASSRMAGGAEAFF.

V usage is TRBV11-2 and J usage is TRBJ2-7; 7 nucleotides align to TRBD2. V was pared by 0 bases and J by 3 bases, with 8 bases of the junction left unmatched. Germline-derived CDR1 and CDR2 are SGHAT and FQNNGV. CDR3 length: 16 residues. CDR3 DNA sequence: TGTGCCAGCAGCTTAGATCGGGGGGACTTAATCTACGAGCAGTACTTC. Residues: CASSLDRGDLIYEQYF.

On this clonotype itself: A much larger clone sits a single nucleotide away, making a read error possible. The chain is built from TRBV4-3 and TRBJ1-1; D is possibly TRBD1 (6 bases). Germline V gives CDR1 LGHNA, CDR2 YSLEER. V lost 1 base and J lost 1, with 7 bases in between. The CDR3 contains 14 residues. The CDR3 sequence is CASSQVRGNTEAFF. In DNA, the CDR3 is TGCGCCAGCAGCCAAGTCAGGGGGAACACTGAAGCTTTCTTT.

V and J are TRBV20-1 and TRBJ1-2, with D uncertain. V dropped 3 bases and J dropped 3 bases, with 23 bases sitting between them. Germline V gene sequence: CDR1 DFQATT, CDR2 SNEGSKA (reference sequence). The CDR3 totals 17 residues. The CDR3 reads CSASPTLDPRRYYGYTF. The DNA for the CDR3 is TGCAGTGCTAGTCCTACGTTGGACCCGCGCCGCTACTATGGCTACACCTTC.

This clonotype was recorded a few times. The genes are TRBV12-3 or TRBV12-4 and TRBJ1-2; D is uncertain. V lost 5 bases to trimming and J lost 7 bases, with 11 bases between them. The CDR3 covers 12 residues. This chain's CDR3 is CASSPSLGGYTF. CDR3 nucleotide sequence: TGTGCCAGCAGTCCCTCCCTCGGTGGCTACACCTTC.

Of note for this clonotype: The junction differs from germline at one of its ends, possibly a read error. V is TRBV18 and J is TRBJ1-6, with TRBD1 matching 9 bases. The CDR3 is 17 residues long. Germline V gives CDR1 KGHSH, CDR2 LQKENI. The CDR3 is CASSPNSGTGNNSPPHF. The CDR3, as DNA: TGTGCCAGCTCGCCCAATTCCGGGACAGGGAATAATTCACCCCCCCACTTT. The whole variable domain, filled in from reference TRBV18 and TRBJ1-6, reads NAGVMQNPRHLVRRRGQEARLRCSPMKGHSHVYWYRQLPEEGLKFMVYLQKENIIDESGMPKERFSAEFPKEGPSILRIQQVVRGDSAAYFCASSPNSGTGNNSPPHFGNGTRLTVT.

The chain joins TRBV25-1 to TRBJ1-1, with 10 bases lining up with TRBD1. V was pared by 7 bases and J by 5 bases, with 10 bases of the junction left unmatched. The CDR3 covers 15 residues. Looked up from germline, CDR1 is MGHDK and CDR2 is SYGVNS. CDR3 sequence (DNA): TGTGCCAGCACAAGACAGGGGGCGCGGGTTACTGAAGCTTTCTTT. Encoded protein: CASTRQGARVTEAFF.

The chain combines TRBV20-1 with TRBJ2-7, with D maybe TRBD1 (5 bases). The germline CDR1 and CDR2 sequences are DFQATT and SNEGSKA (reference sequence). The CDR3 has 14 amino acids. Trimming pared 6 bases from V and 3 bases from J, leaving 18 bases between. The CDR3 coding sequence is TGCAGTGCGGCCCCTTCAGGGAACCACTACGAGCAGTACTTC. Amino acid sequence: CSAAPSGNHYEQYF.

This rearrangement joins TRBV7-2 to TRBJ2-7; D is unresolved. Trimming pared 3 bases from V and 6 bases from J, leaving 9 bases between. The germline gives CDR1 SGHTA, CDR2 FQGNSA. The CDR3 sequence is 12 residues long. The CDR3 nucleotides are TGTGCCAGCAGCTTTGCGGTCCCCGAGCAGTACTTC. Protein: CASSFAVPEQYF.

The chain joins TRBV12-3 or TRBV12-4 to TRBJ2-7; 13 bases line up with TRBD2. V trimming: 5 bases; J trimming: 7 bases; junction bases outside the gene matches: 14. CDR3 length equals 17 residues. For the CDR3, the DNA is TGTGCCAGCAGTGCCCCCTGGACTAGCGGGGGTGGCAATGAGCAGTACTTC. Its translation is CASSAPWTSGGGNEQYF.

V usage is TRBV5-1 and J usage is TRBJ2-5, with TRBD1 matching 7 bases. CDR1 SGHRS and CDR2 YFSETQ come from the germline V gene. The CDR3 covers 14 residues. Trimming removed 4 bases from V and 0 bases from J; junction bases left unmatched: 3. The CDR3 DNA sequence: TGCGCCAGCAGCCCGGGACAGCACCAAGAGACCCAGTACTTC. Amino acid sequence: CASSPGQHQETQYF.

This chain joins TRBV27 and TRBJ2-7, with 9 bases matching TRBD2. The junction had 8 bases not matched to a gene; V was cut back by 6 bases and J by 2 bases. The V gene's germline CDR1 is MNHEY and CDR2 SMNVEV (reference sequence). The CDR3 covers 15 residues. This CDR3 reads CASRPSGALPYEQYF. The CDR3 DNA sequence: TGTGCCAGCAGACCTAGCGGGGCTCTCCCCTACGAGCAGTACTTC.

The rearrangement links TRBV10-3 to TRBJ2-7; D is unresolved. The DNA end is more similar to TRBJ2-5, so the J call may be wrong. Germline CDR1 reads ENHRY; CDR2 reads SYGVKD. CDR3 size: 12 residues. The CDR3 bases are TGTGCCGCCGCCGGGCAGAAGGAGACCCAGTACTTC. It translates to CAAAGQKETQYF.

Points on this clonotype: An end of the junction does not agree with germline; a read error may underlie this. This chain connects TRBV29-1 to TRBJ2-5; 8 nucleotides agree with TRBD1. The germline gives CDR1 SQVTM, CDR2 ANQGSEA. This CDR3 has 14 residues. CDR3 protein: CSVEGQGSAWTKYF. The CDR3 region has the DNA TGCAGCGTTGAAGGACAGGGGTCGGCATGGACCAAGTACTTC.

In its sample, this clonotype was seen a few times. The J gene is TRBJ1-6, the V gene TRBV12-3 or TRBV12-4, with a possible D match to TRBD1 (6 bases). The CDR3 is 16 amino acids. Trimming cost V 1 base and J 7 bases, with 14 bases left between them. CDR3 coding DNA: TGTGCCAGCAGTTTAGGTGCAGGGGACCTGAATTCACCCCTCCACTTT. It encodes CASSLGAGDLNSPLHF.